This T cell receptor beta chain was found in a study of cytomegalovirus exposure and HLA in healthy donors. Study context: About 82 million unique TCRs from HLA-typed donors were held in an early release of data. General study points: Most CMV-associated TCR beta chains appeared HLA-restricted in a later analysis. Later analysis placed DRB1 highest and HLA-C lowest in TCR association rates, which differed by HLA locus.

Germline CDR1 MNHEY, CDR2 SMNVEV (reference sequence). CDR3 length: 14 residues. A word on this clone: The antigen remains unidentified. Germline is not matched at one junction end, which may reflect a read error.

Each donor's status was that of a healthy bone marrow donor. The PCR made use of 60 Vbeta and 13 Jbeta primers. Assay: immunoSEQ multiplex PCR; the TCRdb copy retains only in-frame clones and omits some. The sample carries some 190,000 clones, 75% to 85% recorded once. The TCR comes from a woman aged 50 to 60 in good health and CMV-seronegative. The chain combines TRBV27 with TRBJ2-1; 7 bases match TRBD2. The specimen was PBMCs. The chain's CDR3 is CASSSSGSYDEQFF. Here the CDR3 DNA reads TGTGCCAGCAGTTCTAGCGGTTCCTACGATGAGCAGTTCTTC.